This T cell receptor (beta chain) emerged from a study of blood T cell repertoires in COVID-19. Study in general: T cells, B-cell-depleted T cells, or PBMCs supplied cDNA or gDNA.

CDR3 length equals 11 residues. V lost 4 bases to trimming and J lost 8 bases, with 11 bases between them. CDR1 and CDR2 (germline): GTSNPN, SVGIG (reference sequence). TCRdb's table, derived via immunoSEQ multiplex PCR, lists solely in-frame clones and lacks some. The table lists under 140,000 clones, 76% of them singletons. The clonotype comes from an elderly woman with acute or convalescent COVID-19. The chain recombines TRBV30 with TRBJ1-2; TRBD1 is a possible D gene (5 bases). Sample: peripheral blood. This CDR3 is CAWKTVGGYTF. The CDR3 coding sequence is TGTGCCTGGAAGACAGTTGGGGGCTACACCTTC.